Below are 9 T cell receptor beta chains sequenced from a single sample in a study of human T cells and chemical hapten exposure. As to time point: patch test 3, about 24 weeks after DPC sensitization. Documented treatment: therapeutic diphenylcyclopropenone sensitization with weekly scalp DPC. A single record per CDR3 protein comes from TCRdb applying MiXCR to the RACE reads. In the table there are roughly 100,000 distinct CDR3 sequences, roughly a third of which are singletons. The sequencing here drew on whole blood, taken in connection with sensitization to the hapten diphenylcyclopropenone (DPC). Receptors originate from a man aged 40-49 years with alopecia areata. Some clones in this sample may be carry-over from other donors' samples.

The chain is built from TRBV7-9 and TRBJ2-4; D could derive from TRBD1 or TRBD2 (5 bases each). Germline loops: CDR1 SEHNR, CDR2 FQNEAQ (reference sequence). The V end lost 4 bases, the J end lost 7 bases, and 20 bases lay between the germline ends. The length of the CDR3 is 16 residues. DNA for the CDR3: TGTGCCAGCAGCTCTCAACGGGGCATAGGAACGAACATTCAGTACTTC. Translated: CASSSQRGIGTNIQYF.

V gene TRBV7-9 combines with J gene TRBJ2-7; 7 positions agree with TRBD1. The V gene end was trimmed by 8 bases and the J gene end by 0 bases; junction bases not matched to a gene: 4. The CDR3 consists of 13 residues. The V gene's germline CDR1 is SEHNR and CDR2 FQNEAQ (reference sequence). CDR3 sequence: CASGDSSSYEQYV. The CDR3 bases are TGTGCCAGCGGGGACAGTAGCTCCTACGAGCAGTACGTC.

This clonotype was observed a handful of times. Sequence at one end of the junction differs from germline and may be a read error. The V and J genes are TRBV7-7 and TRBJ2-1, with 7 nucleotides matching TRBD2. The germline V gene has CDR1 SSHAT and CDR2 FNYEAQ (reference sequence). The CDR3 contains 15 residues. The chain's CDR3 is CASSLEAGNYNEQFF. Written as DNA, the CDR3 is TGTGCTAGCAGCTTAGAAGCGGGGAACTACAATGAGCAGTTCTTC.

This clonotype has a handful of counts. This rearrangement joins TRBV12-5 to TRBJ2-1, with a possible D match to TRBD2 (5 bases). The CDR3 totals 11 residues. From germline, CDR1 is LGHNT and CDR2 FRNRAP. With 5 bases removed from V and 10 bases from J, the gap between germline ends came to 9 bases. The CDR3 is CASGIQREQFF. CDR3 in DNA: TGTGCTAGTGGTATCCAGCGGGAGCAGTTCTTC.

This rearrangement joins TRBV3-1 to TRBJ1-1; 7 bases align to TRBD1. The CDR3 spans 14 residues. Germline CDR1 is LGHDT and CDR2 is YNNKEL (reference sequence). V lost 0 bases and J lost 4; bases outside the gene matches: 2. The CDR3 nucleotides are TGTGCCAGCAGCCAAGACAGGGGGATCACTGAAGCTTTCTTT. Residues: CASSQDRGITEAFF. Based on the CDR3 plus reference TRBV3-1 and TRBJ1-1, the full variable domain is DTAVSQTPKYLVTQMGNDKSIKCEQNLGHDTMYWYKQDSKKFLKIMFSYNNKELIINETVPNRFSPKSPDKAHLNLHINSLELGDSAVYFCASSQDRGITEAFFGQGTRLTVV.

This clonotype has more than one count but fewer than ten. The rearrangement uses TRBV3-1 and TRBJ2-2; 7 nucleotides align to TRBD1. The J segment lost 0 bases and the V segment lost 2 bases, leaving 3 bases of the junction unmatched. Germline CDR1 reads LGHDT; CDR2 reads YNNKEL (reference sequence). This CDR3 has 16 amino acids. The CDR3 nucleotides are TGTGCCAGCAGCCAAAGGCAGGGGGCGAACACCGGGGAGCTGTTTTTT. Protein sequence: CASSQRQGANTGELFF.

This clonotype was observed a few times. The chain uses TRBV3-1 and TRBJ1-1; D perhaps matches TRBD1 (6 bases). The CDR3 totals 15 residues. Germline CDR1 reads LGHDT; CDR2 reads YNNKEL (reference sequence). Trimming took off 1 base at V and 1 base at J, with 10 bases between the two ends. Written as DNA, the CDR3 is TGTGCCAGCAGCCAAGCGGGGGCCAGGAACACTGAAGCTTTCTTT. Translating gives CASSQAGARNTEAFF.

The chain combines TRBV28 with TRBJ1-5; 8 positions match TRBD1. CDR3 length: 16 amino acids. V lost 0 bases, J lost 6 bases, and 7 bases stayed unmatched. The germline gives CDR1 MDHEN, CDR2 SYDVKM. This CDR3 is CASSLWTGEGGQPQHF. As DNA, the CDR3 is TGTGCCAGCAGTTTATGGACAGGGGAAGGGGGTCAGCCCCAGCATTTT.

This clonotype was counted once. The chain joins TRBV6-5 to TRBJ2-3; D is ambiguous. This CDR3 region has 16 residues. V dropped 2 bases and J dropped 0 bases, with 12 bases sitting between them. Germline CDR1 is MNHEY and CDR2 is SVGAGI. The DNA for the CDR3 is TGTGCCAGCAGTTACCCGTTTTCCCTCAGCACAGATACGCAGTATTTT. Protein: CASSYPFSLSTDTQYF.